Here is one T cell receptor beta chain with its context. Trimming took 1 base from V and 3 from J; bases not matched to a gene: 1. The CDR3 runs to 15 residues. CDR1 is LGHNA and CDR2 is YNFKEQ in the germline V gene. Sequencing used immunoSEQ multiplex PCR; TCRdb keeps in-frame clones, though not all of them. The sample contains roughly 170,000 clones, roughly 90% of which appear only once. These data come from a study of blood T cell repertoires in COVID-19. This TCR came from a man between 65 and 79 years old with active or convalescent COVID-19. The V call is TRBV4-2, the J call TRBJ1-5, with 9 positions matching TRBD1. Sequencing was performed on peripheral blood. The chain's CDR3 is CASSQGQGVNQPQHF. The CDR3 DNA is TGTGCCAGCAGCCAAGGACAGGGGGTCAATCAGCCCCAGCATTTT.